The rows below give T cell receptor beta chains drawn from one sample of a study of T-cell reconstitution after alpha-beta-depleted transplantation in children. TCRdb passed the PCR reads through MiXCR, listing each CDR3 protein once. The sample contains around 78,000 distinct CDR3 sequences, 12% to 15% of which appear only once. This material consisted of PBMCs, mostly from graft donor cells, taken 180 days after TCRalphabeta/CD19-depleted stem cell transplant. These receptor sequences come from a male patient aged 2 to 10 who had a stem cell transplant for acute lymphoblastic leukemia, so the T cells may come from the graft donor. Both conserved end residues are part of each CDR3. Each record gives: J gene, clone size, V gene, D gene, CDR3 protein, CDR3 DNA. A D gene is named only where the DNA matches it firmly. Size is stated for part of the rows, as once, few or many counts, or as a class when the clone is expanded.

TRBJ1-6 | - | TRBV20-1 | - | CSAGDPSSYNSPLHF | TGCAGTGCTGGAGACCCCAGCTCCTATAATTCACCCCTCCACTTT
TRBJ1-5 | few | TRBV4-3 | - | CASSQGWQRSQHF | TGCGCCAGCAGCCAAGGATGGCAGCGGTCCCAGCATTTT
TRBJ1-1 | few | TRBV5-1 | - | CASSLEKGGTEAFF | TGCGCCAGCAGCTTGGAAAAGGGGGGGACTGAAGCTTTCTTT
TRBJ1-1 | - | TRBV7-9 | - | CASSQGSTEAFF | TGTGCCAGCAGCCAGGGTTCCACTGAAGCTTTCTTT
TRBJ2-7 | - | TRBV15 | TRBD1 | CATRGFRDSYEQYF | TGTGCCACCAGGGGGTTTCGGGACAGCTACGAGCAGTACTTC
TRBJ2-7 | many | TRBV20-1 | - | CSARQLRPLYHEQYF | TGCAGTGCTAGGCAGCTCCGGCCCCTATATCACGAGCAGTACTTC
TRBJ1-5 | - | TRBV20-1 | - | CSASRTTRISSQPQHF | TGCAGTGCTAGCCGAACCACCAGGATTTCGAGTCAGCCCCAGCATTTT
TRBJ2-2 | few | TRBV18 | - | CASSPTTNTGELFF | TGTGCCAGCTCACCTACTACGAACACCGGGGAGCTGTTTTTT
TRBJ2-6 | few | TRBV7-9 | TRBD2 | CASSVRDYIPGANVLTF | TGTGCCAGCAGCGTCCGGGACTACATCCCTGGGGCCAACGTCCTGACTTTC
TRBJ1-2 | - | TRBV10-2 | - | CASQRSYGYTF | TGCGCCAGCCAACGGAGCTATGGCTACACCTTC
TRBJ2-4 | few | TRBV6-1 | - | CASSEAGQGGDIQYF | TGTGCCAGCAGTGAAGCCGGTCAGGGGGGGGACATTCAGTACTTC
TRBJ1-1 | - | TRBV7-9 | TRBD1 | CASSLARDSYTFTEAFF | TGTGCCAGCAGCTTAGCGCGGGACAGTTATACCTTTACTGAAGCTTTCTTT
TRBJ2-3 | few | TRBV24-1 | - | CATSDPGLATQYF | TGTGCCACCAGTGACCCCGGCCTCGCTACGCAGTATTTT
TRBJ2-7 | - | TRBV20-1 | TRBD2 | CSAAGELRYF | TGCAGTGCTGCGGGAGAGTTGAGGTACTTC
TRBJ1-4 | - | TRBV7-2 | - | CASSPWGGNEKLFF | TGTGCCAGCAGCCCGTGGGGGGGAAATGAAAAACTGTTTTTT
TRBJ2-2 | few | TRBV20-1 | - | CSADRAYTGELFF | TGCAGTGCCGACCGAGCATACACCGGGGAGCTGTTTTTT
TRBJ1-4 | - | TRBV28 | - | CASSLLLGKLFF | TGTGCCAGCAGTTTACTGCTTGGAAAACTGTTTTTT
TRBJ2-7 | few | TRBV5-1 | - | CASSDRRPSSYEQYF | TGCGCCAGCAGCGACCGGAGACCGAGCTCCTACGAGCAGTACTTC
TRBJ2-1 | few | TRBV19 | TRBD1 | CASSIARDRDEQFF | TGTGCCAGTAGTATAGCCCGGGACAGGGATGAGCAGTTCTTC
TRBJ2-7 | many | TRBV5-1 | - | CASSLGVADEQYF | TGCGCCAGCAGCCTCGGGGTCGCTGACGAGCAGTACTTC
TRBJ2-7 | - | TRBV7-2 | - | CASSLASGPYEQYF | TGTGCCAGCAGCTTAGCGTCAGGGCCCTACGAGCAGTACTTC
TRBJ2-1 | - | TRBV27 | - | CASSSGTSVDEQFF | TGTGCCAGCAGTTCAGGGACTTCCGTCGATGAGCAGTTCTTC
TRBJ2-3 | many | TRBV4-3 | - | CASSQDGRTDTQYF | TGCGCCAGCAGCCAAGACGGACGCACAGATACGCAGTATTTT
TRBJ2-3 | - | TRBV7-3 | - | CASSLKRTSRDTQYF | TGTGCCAGCAGCTTAAAGCGGACCTCTAGGGATACGCAGTATTTT
TRBJ2-5 | few | TRBV27 | - | CASSFMGKAETQYF | TGTGCCAGCAGTTTCATGGGAAAAGCAGAGACCCAGTACTTC